The next 18 T cell receptor beta chains were all read from a single sample in a study of regulatory T cells in long-lasting Graves disease. iRepertoire HTBI primers and Arm-PCR of CDR3 regions built TCR beta libraries. Using its own MiXCR run on the multiplex PCR reads, TCRdb lists one record per CDR3 protein. This table has 430,000 or so distinct CDR3 sequences, around a fifth appearing once. Noted time point: persistent/refractory GD, antithyroid drugs over 5 years with positive TRAb. RNA isolated from PBMCs was used to make the TCR library. Sample: peripheral blood mononuclear cells (PBMCs), taken when the disease was refractory, from a patient treated with antithyroid drugs. All receptors derive from a female donor with Graves disease.

CDR3 protein: CASSILAGGPDEQYF. The CDR3 DNA sequence: TGTGCCAGTAGTATACTAGCGGGAGGGCCGGATGAGCAGTACTTC. The chain combines TRBV19 with TRBJ2-7, with 12 bases lining up with TRBD2. The CDR3 spans 15 residues. V lost 2 bases, J lost 7 bases, and 6 bases stayed unmatched. Germline CDR1 is LNHDA and CDR2 is SQIVND (reference sequence).

On this clonotype itself: A junction end diverges from the germline sequence, so it may reflect a read error. The chain uses TRBV18 and TRBJ2-7; D is undetermined. From germline, CDR1 is KGHSH and CDR2 LQKENI. The CDR3 sequence is 13 residues long. The CDR3 DNA follows: TGTGCCGGCTCACCACGTAGTTCCTATGAGCAGTACTTC. This codes for CAGSPRSSYEQYF.

The sample holds many counts of this clonotype. This chain connects TRBV30 to TRBJ2-7; 11 bases match TRBD1. The CDR3 has 14 amino acids. Trimming took 0 bases from V and 6 from J; bases not matched to a gene: 4. CDR1 is GTSNPN and CDR2 is SVGIG in the germline V gene (reference sequence). In nucleotides, the CDR3 is TGTGCCTGGAGTGTTGGGACAGGGGGTGGCGAGCAGTACTTC. It encodes CAWSVGTGGGEQYF.

In DNA, the CDR3 is TGTGCCAGCAGCTCCCTGGGGGTCGGTAATTCACCCCTCCACTTT. Translation: CASSSLGVGNSPLHF. The chain carries TRBV7-6 and TRBJ1-6, with D perhaps TRBD1 (5 bases). V lost 4 bases to trimming and J lost 6 bases, with 13 bases between them. The V gene's germline CDR1 is SGHVS and CDR2 FNYEAQ. The CDR3 loop spans 15 amino acids. The complete variable domain, with remaining parts taken from reference TRBV7-6 and TRBJ1-6, reads GAGVSQSPRYKVTKRGQDVALRCDPISGHVSLYWYRQALGQGPEFLTYFNYEAQQDKSGLPNDRFSAERPEGSISTLTIQRTEQRDSAMYRCASSSLGVGNSPLHFGNGTRLTVT.

With regard to this clonotype: At one end, the junction sequence differs from germline, possibly due to a read error. This chain links TRBV3-1 with TRBJ1-3; 8 nucleotides agree with TRBD1. CDR3 length equals 15 residues. Germline CDR1 and CDR2: LGHDT and YNNKEL (reference sequence). In DNA form, the CDR3 reads TGTGCCAGCAGCCCCACAGGGGGGACTGGGAACACCATATATTTT. It encodes CASSPTGGTGNTIYF.

This clonotype has a count of ten or more. The chain uses TRBV2 and TRBJ2-7, with TRBD1 matching 11 bases. Germline lookup yields CDR1 SNHLY and CDR2 FYNNEI. The V gene end was trimmed by 0 bases and the J gene end by 7 bases; junction bases not matched to a gene: 8. The CDR3 has 16 amino acids. CDR3 sequence reads: CASSEASSGTGGEQYF. The CDR3 DNA reads as TGTGCCAGCAGTGAAGCGTCGTCCGGGACAGGGGGAGAGCAGTACTTC. The variable domain in full, with the rest retrieved from reference TRBV2 and TRBJ2-7, is EPEVTQTPSHQVTQMGQEVILRCVPISNHLYFYWYRQILGQKVEFLVSFYNNEISEKSEIFDDQFSVERPDGSNFTLKIRSTKLEDSAMYFCASSEASSGTGGEQYFGPGTRLTVT.

This clonotype has at least ten counts. CDR3 residues: CASSYAGTNTGELFF. The CDR3 nucleotides read TGTGCCAGCAGTTACGCGGGGACGAACACCGGGGAGCTGTTTTTT. The chain joins TRBV6-5 to TRBJ2-2; tentatively, D is TRBD2 (6 bases). CDR3 length: 15 amino acids. Trimming left V 2 bases short and J 0 bases short, with 7 bases between. Germline lookup yields CDR1 MNHEY and CDR2 SVGAGI.

This clonotype was observed at least ten times. This chain joins TRBV6-1 and TRBJ1-5, with D possibly being TRBD1 (5 bases). V was pared by 6 bases and J by 0 bases, with 9 bases between. Germline lookup yields CDR1 MNHNS and CDR2 SASEGT. CDR3 length: 14 residues. This CDR3 is CASRMGGSNQPQHF. Here the CDR3 DNA reads TGTGCCAGCAGGATGGGGGGTAGCAATCAGCCCCAGCATTTT.

To note about this clonotype: The CDR3 carries no conserved terminal phenylalanine or tryptophan, so it likely arises from a read error. The DNA is left out, because the CDR3 cannot be placed on it with certainty; the CDR3 is given as TCRdb lists it. The V and J genes are TRBV2 and TRBJ2-7. The CDR3 contains 8 residues when both ends are counted. CDR1 SNHLY and CDR2 FYNNEI come from the germline V gene. The CDR3 here is CASSEVLA.

V and J are TRBV6-1 and TRBJ1-5, with D perhaps matching TRBD1 (6 bases). Germline V lookup: CDR1 MNHNS, CDR2 SASEGT. Trimming pared 6 bases from V and 3 bases from J, leaving 15 bases between. This CDR3 is built from 15 residues. CDR3 amino acids: CASRVRGVLNQPQHF. The DNA for the CDR3 is TGTGCCAGCAGAGTTAGGGGGGTCCTCAATCAGCCCCAGCATTTT.

Comments on this clonotype: A much larger clone sits a single nucleotide away, making a read error possible. Without the conserved terminal phenylalanine or tryptophan, this CDR3 likely stems from a read error. This chain uses TRBV28 with TRBJ2-7, with D possibly being TRBD2 (6 bases). V lost 8 bases and J lost 4, with 18 bases in between. This CDR3 has 14 amino acids. Germline-derived CDR1 and CDR2 are MDHEN and SYDVKM. The CDR3 region is CASRALAGTYEQYL. CDR3 nucleotide sequence: TGTGCCAGCCGAGCTTTGGCGGGGACTTACGAGCAGTACCTC.

The rearrangement joins TRBV2 to TRBJ1-3; D not resolved. Germline V gene sequence: CDR1 SNHLY, CDR2 FYNNEI. V was trimmed by 3 bases and J by 9 bases, leaving 9 bases between them. The CDR3 length is 12 residues. CDR3 amino acids: CASSDEASTIYF. The CDR3 DNA follows: TGTGCCAGCAGTGATGAGGCCTCCACCATATATTTT.

Turning to this clonotype: One end of the junction fails to match germline, which may point to a read error. The V call is TRBV6-1, the J call TRBJ2-5; no definite D call. The CDR3 covers 14 residues. The germline V gene has CDR1 MNHNS and CDR2 SASEGT. The CDR3, as DNA: TGTGCCAGCGCCCGAATAGCCCCCCCAGAGGCCCAGTACTTC. This encodes CASARIAPPEAQYF.

As regards this clonotype: A read error may be the cause here, since a much bigger clone is one base away. The chain carries TRBV7-9 and TRBJ1-1, with TRBD1 as a possible D gene (6 bases). The CDR3 covers 13 residues. Germline CDR1 is SEHNR and CDR2 is FQNEAQ (reference sequence). CDR3 in amino acids: CVSSLASGAEAFF. The CDR3, as DNA: TGTGTCAGCAGCTTAGCCTCGGGGGCCGAAGCTTTCTTT. The full variable domain, with the rest looked up from reference TRBV7-9 and TRBJ1-1, is DTGVSQNPRHKITKRGQNVTFRCDPISEHNRLYWYRQTLGQGPEFLTYFQNEAQLEKSRLLSDRFSAERPKGSFSTLEIQRTEQGDSAMYLCVSSLASGAEAFFGQGTRLTVV.

This clonotype was counted many times. The chain recombines TRBV12-3 or TRBV12-4 with TRBJ1-1, with TRBD1 matching 7 bases. The CDR3 has 14 amino acids. Trimming removed 6 bases from V and 2 bases from J; junction bases left unmatched: 6. The CDR3 protein is CASRIGTANTEAFF. For the CDR3, the DNA is TGTGCCAGCAGAATCGGGACAGCAAACACTGAAGCTTTCTTT.

The CDR3 loop reads CAWSNRVFGNTIYF. The CDR3 region has the DNA TGTGCCTGGAGCAACAGGGTATTTGGAAACACCATATATTTT. The chain employs TRBV30 and TRBJ1-3, with D perhaps matching TRBD1 (6 bases). Germline loops: CDR1 GTSNPN, CDR2 SVGIG (reference sequence). The CDR3 is 14 amino acids. V was cut by 3 bases and J by 3 bases, with 12 bases left in between.

The chain combines TRBV15 with TRBJ1-5; D unclear. This CDR3 region has 14 residues. The V end was cut by 0 bases, the J end by 11 bases, with 14 bases between. Per germline, CDR1 LNHNV and CDR2 YYDKDF (reference sequence). As DNA, the CDR3 is TGTGCCACCAGCAGAGATCTTGAGGGTCGATCCCAGCATTTT. It encodes CATSRDLEGRSQHF.

This chain uses TRBV30 with TRBJ1-6, with TRBD1 matching 9 bases. Losses at the gene ends were 1 base for V and 10 bases for J; bases not matched to a gene: 11. Germline V gives CDR1 GTSNPN, CDR2 SVGIG (reference sequence). This CDR3 has 16 residues. The CDR3 bases are TGTGCCTGGAGTGATTCCTGGACAGGGGAAGAGTCACCCCTCCACTTT. Translating it yields CAWSDSWTGEESPLHF.